This record looks at one TCR beta chain sequence and its context. Its antigen is unknown. The CDR3 is cut off 3 residues early in the read; its end comes from the germline J gene. In germline, CDR1 is SGHNT, CDR2 YYREEE (reference sequence). The CDR3 has 15 residues. V was pared by 0 bases and J by 5 bases, with 4 bases of the junction left unmatched. The method was immunoSEQ multiplex PCR; TCRdb's version includes in-frame clones alone and lacks a portion of them. This sample's table reports some 39,000 clones. This entry is derived from a study of T cells in women clearing cervical HPV infection. Study in general: Only a few women had HLA typing results available. Overall study results and limits: TRBV6-7 abundance was lower in cases than controls (around 0.1% versus 0.15%).

The V and J genes are TRBV5-4 and TRBJ1-5; TRBD1 agrees at 8 bases. Material: blood buffy coat. This TCR was sampled from a woman aged 18-70 years with a cervical HPV16 infection that either progressed to CIN3+ or cleared (not recorded which). CDR3 bases read: TGTGCCAGCAGCTTGGTAAGACAGGGGTATCAGCCC. Protein: CASSLVRQGYQP. From start to end, the CDR3 is CASSLVRQGYQPQHF.